Listed here are 31 T cell receptor beta chains from one sample, sequenced in a study of long-term antiretroviral therapy in people with HIV. Runs used v3.0 of the immunoSEQ assay and were done at survey level. Some clones are missing from TCRdb's copy, which holds only in-frame ones; the method was immunoSEQ multiplex PCR. The table shows around 26,000 clones, with about four fifths occurring only once. The material was unsorted PBMCs, obtained 1.1 years before starting antiretroviral therapy. The receptors originated from a woman aged 25 to 39 with HIV.

The chain carries TRBV18 and TRBJ1-2, with 7 nucleotides matching TRBD1. The CDR3 length is 12 residues. CDR1 KGHSH and CDR2 LQKENI come from the germline V gene. The V and J ends lost 3 bases and 6 bases, in that order; junction bases with no gene match: 1. The CDR3 here is CASSPTGDGYTF. The CDR3 DNA reads TGTGCCAGCTCACCCACAGGGGATGGCTACACCTTC.

J is TRBJ1-1 and V is TRBV30; D unclear. This CDR3 has 14 residues. V was shortened by 0 bases and J by 2 bases, with 10 bases between the two germline ends. CDR1 is GTSNPN and CDR2 is SVGIG in the germline V gene (reference sequence). The CDR3 coding sequence is TGTGCCTGGAGTGTATCGGCGGGAAACACTGAAGCTTTCTTT. It specifies CAWSVSAGNTEAFF. Full variable domain (missing parts from reference TRBV30 and TRBJ1-1): SQTIHQWPATLVQPVGSPLSLECTVEGTSNPNLYWYRQAAGRGLQLLFYSVGIGQISSEVPQNLSASRPQDRQFILSSKKLLLSDSGFYLCAWSVSAGNTEAFFGQGTRLTVV.

The CDR3 DNA is TGTGCCAGCTCATCAAACAGTGCAACTAATGAAAAACTGTTTTTT. Translated, it gives CASSSNSATNEKLFF. V gene TRBV18 combines with J gene TRBJ1-4; D is undetermined. Germline loops: CDR1 KGHSH, CDR2 LQKENI. The CDR3 contains 15 residues. The V gene lost 5 bases and the J gene lost 0 bases, with 10 bases spanning the gap.

The chain joins TRBV7-3 to TRBJ2-3; D gene ambiguous. The CDR3 is 11 residues long. With 6 bases removed from V and 5 bases from J, the gap between germline ends came to 6 bases. The germline gives CDR1 SGHTA, CDR2 FQGTGA. This CDR3 reads CASSFGDTQYF. Here the CDR3 DNA reads TGTGCCAGCAGTTTTGGAGATACGCAGTATTTT. Full variable domain (rest looked up from reference TRBV7-3 and TRBJ2-3): GAGVSQTPSNKVTEKGKYVELRCDPISGHTALYWYRQSLGQGPEFLIYFQGTGAADDSGLPNDRFFAVRPEGSVSTLKIQRTERGDSAVYLCASSFGDTQYFGPGTRLTVL.

This clone was recorded only once. The chain is built from TRBV4-1 and TRBJ2-3; 7 nucleotides line up with TRBD2. Germline lookup yields CDR1 MGHRA and CDR2 YSYEKL. The CDR3 runs to 16 residues. After removal of 1 base from V and 1 base from J, the junction contained 5 bases not matched to a gene. The CDR3 coding sequence is TGCGCCAGCAGCCAAGGACTAGCTGCTGGCACAGATACGCAGTATTTT. It encodes CASSQGLAAGTDTQYF.

This chain links TRBV15 with TRBJ2-6; no reliable D call. Looked up from germline, CDR1 is LNHNV and CDR2 is YYDKDF (reference sequence). The CDR3 is 16 residues long. The ends were cut back, 10 bases at V and 0 bases at J, with 16 bases in the middle. The CDR3 spells CAIRRTSGSGANVLTF. The CDR3 DNA follows: TGTGCCATCCGACGGACGTCCGGCTCTGGGGCCAACGTCCTGACTTTC.

The V and J genes are TRBV9 and TRBJ1-6; 7 positions match TRBD1. CDR3 size: 18 residues. The V gene end was trimmed by 3 bases and the J gene end by 10 bases; junction bases not matched to a gene: 19. Germline lookup yields CDR1 SGDLS and CDR2 YYNGEE. CDR3 DNA sequence: TGTGCCAGCAGCGCAGGGGGGCAGGGGAGAGTATTGAGGTCACCCCTCCACTTT. It codes for CASSAGGQGRVLRSPLHF.

The chain has TRBV4-2 and TRBJ2-1; 9 bases line up with TRBD2. CDR3 size: 16 residues. The germline CDR1 and CDR2 sequences are LGHNA and YNFKEQ. J gave up 6 bases and V 3 bases, and 9 bases lay outside the gene matches. Here the CDR3 reads CASSQGTGLASNEQFF. Here the CDR3 DNA reads TGTGCCAGCAGCCAGGGGACCGGACTAGCGTCCAATGAGCAGTTCTTC.

This rearrangement joins TRBV19 to TRBJ1-6; possible D gene TRBD1, 5 bases. The CDR3 totals 17 residues. The V gene lost 1 base and the J gene lost 7 bases, with 17 bases spanning the gap. Per germline, CDR1 LNHDA and CDR2 SQIVND (reference sequence). CDR3 in amino acids: CASSIVPTGRRNSPLHF. Here the CDR3 DNA reads TGTGCCAGTAGTATAGTCCCGACGGGACGGAGAAATTCACCCCTCCACTTT.

The chain links TRBV27 to TRBJ2-4; 7 bases map to TRBD1. Germline V lookup: CDR1 MNHEY, CDR2 SMNVEV (reference sequence). V lost 5 bases and J lost 5; bases outside the gene matches: 12. The CDR3 length is 16 residues. CDR3 protein: CASSPRQGMSQNIQYF. As DNA, the CDR3 is TGTGCCAGCAGTCCCCGACAGGGTATGAGTCAAAACATTCAGTACTTC.

In DNA form, the CDR3 reads TGTGCCAGCAGCGTAGGGGACAGGGGTAGGGACACTGAAGCTTTCTTT. Translating it yields CASSVGDRGRDTEAFF. The genes are TRBV9 and TRBJ1-1, with 10 bases identical to TRBD1. V shed 0 bases and J 3 bases; nucleotides not matched to a gene: 5. Germline loops: CDR1 SGDLS, CDR2 YYNGEE. The CDR3 is 16 amino acids. The complete variable domain, with remaining parts taken from reference TRBV9 and TRBJ1-1, reads DSGVTQTPKHLITATGQRVTLRCSPRSGDLSVYWYQQSLDQGLQFLIQYYNGEERAKGNILERFSAQQFPDLHSELNLSSLELGDSALYFCASSVGDRGRDTEAFFGQGTRLTVV.

This chain connects TRBV6-5 to TRBJ1-2; weak D call: TRBD1 (6 bases). Germline V gene sequence: CDR1 MNHEY, CDR2 SVGAGI. V was shortened by 7 bases and J by 8 bases, with 20 bases between the two germline ends. This CDR3 has 14 amino acids. The CDR3 DNA follows: TGTGCCAGCACCCCCGGGACACGCGCTAGCGGCTACACCTTC. Its protein product is CASTPGTRASGYTF.

The gene calls are TRBV5-4 and TRBJ1-3; tentative D call: TRBD1 (5 bases). The CDR3 consists of 15 residues. CDR1 is SGHNT and CDR2 is YYREEE in the germline V gene (reference sequence). Trimming removed 2 bases at V and 4 bases at J, with 13 bases between. The CDR3 reads CASSFQGRPGNTIYF. CDR3 in DNA: TGTGCCAGCAGCTTCCAGGGCCGTCCGGGAAACACCATATATTTT.

The V gene is TRBV18, the J gene TRBJ1-2; D ambiguous. Trimming stripped 0 bases from V and 6 bases from J, with 11 bases between. The CDR3 totals 14 residues. Germline V lookup: CDR1 KGHSH, CDR2 LQKENI. The CDR3 sequence is CASSPPSSLDGYTF. In DNA form, the CDR3 reads TGTGCCAGCTCACCACCCTCCAGCCTTGATGGCTACACCTTC.

The chain employs TRBV10-3 and TRBJ2-2, with 9 bases matching TRBD2. Trimming at V came to 10 bases and at J to 3 bases, leaving 6 bases not matched to a gene. The CDR3 spans 14 residues. In germline, CDR1 is ENHRY, CDR2 SYGVKD. CDR3 residues: CATNKRGDTGELFF. DNA for the CDR3: TGTGCCACCAACAAGCGGGGGGACACCGGGGAGCTGTTTTTT.

The V gene is TRBV7-6, the J gene TRBJ2-7, with 7 bases fitting TRBD2. Germline lookup yields CDR1 SGHVS and CDR2 FNYEAQ. V shed 5 bases, J shed 1 base, and the junction held 14 bases outside the gene matches. This CDR3 spans 17 amino acids. DNA of the CDR3: TGTGCCAGCAGCCCCCGAGGTGAGCGGGACCGATCCTACGAGCAGTACTTC. It yields the protein CASSPRGERDRSYEQYF.

In this sample, this clone turned up once. The chain uses TRBV20-1 and TRBJ1-2, with D possibly TRBD1 on 5 matching bases. The CDR3 contains 11 residues. From germline, CDR1 is DFQATT and CDR2 SNEGSKA (reference sequence). V was shortened by 6 bases and J by 8 bases, with 13 bases between the two germline ends. The CDR3 DNA is TGCAGTGCCATACCCGGGGCGGGCTACACCTTC. Protein: CSAIPGAGYTF.

This chain links TRBV7-2 with TRBJ1-1; a weak D match, TRBD1 (5 bases). The CDR3 consists of 15 residues. Trimming stripped 7 bases from V and 2 bases from J, with 17 bases between. The germline V gene encodes CDR1 SGHTA and CDR2 FQGNSA. The CDR3 here is CASTSGGVGNTEAFF. The CDR3 DNA follows: TGTGCCAGCACCTCAGGAGGGGTCGGAAACACTGAAGCTTTCTTT. Full variable domain (outside the CDR3, taken from reference TRBV7-2 and TRBJ1-1): GAGVSQSPSNKVTEKGKDVELRCDPISGHTALYWYRQSLGQGLEFLIYFQGNSAPDKSGLPSDRFSAERTGGSVSTLTIQRTQQEDSAVYLCASTSGGVGNTEAFFGQGTRLTVV.

The chain employs TRBV11-2 and TRBJ2-3, with D tentatively TRBD2 (6 bases). Germline V lookup: CDR1 SGHAT, CDR2 FQNNGV. This CDR3 has 15 residues. Trimming left V 5 bases short and J 0 bases short, with 12 bases between. The DNA for the CDR3 is TGTGCCAGCAGCCTCAGCGGGCCTAGCACAGATACGCAGTATTTT. Its protein product is CASSLSGPSTDTQYF.

The chain is built from TRBV11-2 and TRBJ2-3; D is unresolved. Germline V CDR1 and CDR2: SGHAT, FQNNGV. CDR3 size: 13 residues. V lost 4 bases and J 0 bases, leaving 5 bases between the germline ends. The DNA for the CDR3 is TGTGCCAGCAGCTCAGACAGCACAGATACGCAGTATTTT. It translates to CASSSDSTDTQYF.

V and J are TRBV6-1 and TRBJ2-3, with D maybe TRBD1 (6 bases). This CDR3 spans 14 amino acids. Deletions cut 3 bases from V and 3 bases from J, with 10 bases between. Looked up from germline, CDR1 is MNHNS and CDR2 is SASEGT. CDR3 nucleotides: TGTGCCAGCAGTGAGGGGGCGTGGACAGATACGCAGTATTTT. It codes for CASSEGAWTDTQYF.

The chain joins TRBV7-2 to TRBJ1-1; a weak D match, TRBD1 (6 bases). V was clipped by 1 base and J by 1 base, with 13 bases between them. This CDR3 region has 16 residues. The germline gives CDR1 SGHTA, CDR2 FQGNSA. CDR3 sequence (DNA): TGTGCCAGCAGCTTAGTCCCACGACAGGCGAACACTGAAGCTTTCTTT. Protein product: CASSLVPRQANTEAFF.

The genes are TRBV5-3 and TRBJ1-6; tentatively, D is TRBD1 (5 bases). TRBV5-3 is given ORF status, its function remaining uncertain. This CDR3 contains 13 residues. V was trimmed by 0 bases and J by 11 bases, leaving 9 bases between them. For the CDR3, the DNA is TGTGCCAGAAGCTTGGGACAGCCTGCACCCCTCCACTTT. Translated, it gives CARSLGQPAPLHF.

The genes are TRBV27 and TRBJ2-1; 10 bases are a match to TRBD2. Per the germline V gene, CDR1 is MNHEY and CDR2 is SMNVEV (reference sequence). Germline trimming cut 7 bases from V and 7 bases from J; bases unmatched to any gene: 10. The CDR3 extends over 15 amino acids. CDR3 DNA sequence: TGTGCCAGCACTATTAGCGGGGGGCCGGGGAATGAGCAGTTCTTC. Its translation: CASTISGGPGNEQFF.

This clone was seen once. The V call is TRBV6-1, the J call TRBJ2-2; TRBD2 matches 7 bases. The CDR3 covers 14 residues. From germline, CDR1 is MNHNS and CDR2 SASEGT. After removal of 6 bases from V and 4 bases from J, the junction contained 5 bases not matched to a gene. CDR3 protein: CASRYSGPTGELFF. The CDR3 nucleotides read TGTGCCAGCAGGTATAGCGGGCCCACCGGGGAGCTGTTTTTT.

This clone has a handful of counts. The V and J genes are TRBV2 and TRBJ2-1, with 7 bases lining up with TRBD2. CDR1 and CDR2 (germline): SNHLY, FYNNEI. V shed 5 bases, J shed 3 bases, and the junction held 13 bases outside the gene matches. The CDR3 sequence is 17 residues long. CDR3 sequence: CASSSQVMRGSYNEQFF. The CDR3 DNA sequence: TGTGCCAGCAGTAGTCAGGTAATGCGGGGGAGCTACAATGAGCAGTTCTTC.

CDR3: CAISAADRDQPQHF. Here the CDR3 DNA reads TGTGCCATCAGTGCGGCGGACAGGGATCAGCCCCAGCATTTT. The chain is built from TRBV10-3 and TRBJ1-5; TRBD1 agrees at 8 bases. CDR1 is ENHRY, CDR2 SYGVKD, per germline. The CDR3 has 14 residues. The trim removed 4 bases at V and 5 bases at J, leaving 4 bases unmatched.

The chain has TRBV19 and TRBJ1-6; TRBD1 aligns across 7 bases. J gave up 6 bases and V 4 bases, and 9 bases lay outside the gene matches. The CDR3 runs to 16 residues. Germline V gives CDR1 LNHDA, CDR2 SQIVND (reference sequence). DNA for the CDR3: TGTGCCAGTAGTAGCAGACAGGGTCCGAGTAATTCACCCCTCCACTTT. This sequence encodes CASSSRQGPSNSPLHF.

V gene TRBV10-3 combines with J gene TRBJ1-1; D possibly corresponds to TRBD1 (5 bases). V was pared by 3 bases and J by 5 bases, with 13 bases between. This CDR3 contains 14 residues. CDR1 is ENHRY, CDR2 SYGVKD, per germline. CDR3 nucleotides: TGTGCCATCAGTGACGGGGGAGGAAGGACTGAAGCTTTCTTT. This gives the protein CAISDGGGRTEAFF.

The chain combines TRBV29-1 with TRBJ2-4, with D perhaps TRBD1 (6 bases). The germline CDR1 and CDR2 sequences are SQVTM and ANQGSEA. V was shortened by 6 bases and J by 5 bases, with 14 bases between the two germline ends. The CDR3 extends over 13 amino acids. The CDR3 region has the DNA TGCAGCGTCCAAGGTGAGGGGGAAAACATTCAGTACTTC. Amino acids: CSVQGEGENIQYF.

The CDR3 sequence: CASSRGPFYEQYV. CDR3 in DNA: TGTGCCAGCAGCCGGGGACCTTTTTACGAGCAGTACGTC. The chain combines TRBV7-6 with TRBJ2-7; tentatively, D is TRBD1 or TRBD2 (5 bases each). CDR1 is SGHVS, CDR2 FNYEAQ, per germline. The CDR3 loop spans 13 amino acids. V shed 5 bases and J shed 4 bases, with 12 bases lying between them.